This T cell receptor beta chain emerged from a study of shared clonotypes between healthy human individuals. The CDR3 is made up of 10 amino acids. Germline assignment: CDR1 MNHNS and CDR2 SASEGT. Study-wide points: Large depth notwithstanding, sorted-subset sequencing proved incomplete by rarefaction.

As for this clone: Its specificity is not known. The junction departs from the called germline gene at one end, perhaps through a read error.

Produced via immunoSEQ multiplex PCR; TCRdb's table is partial and in-frame only. Seen here are over a million clones, approximately 96% observed once, and the top ten hold roughly 1.1%. The sequenced sample consisted of naive CD4+ T cells sorted from blood. Subset indicated: CD45RA+ positively selected. This rearrangement joins TRBV6-1 to TRBJ1-2; D not certain. This clonotype was obtained from a man in his thirties or forties in good health. CDR3 nucleotides: TGTGCCACCTCGGGAGCCGGTAAATTCTTC. Its translation: CATSGAGKFF.